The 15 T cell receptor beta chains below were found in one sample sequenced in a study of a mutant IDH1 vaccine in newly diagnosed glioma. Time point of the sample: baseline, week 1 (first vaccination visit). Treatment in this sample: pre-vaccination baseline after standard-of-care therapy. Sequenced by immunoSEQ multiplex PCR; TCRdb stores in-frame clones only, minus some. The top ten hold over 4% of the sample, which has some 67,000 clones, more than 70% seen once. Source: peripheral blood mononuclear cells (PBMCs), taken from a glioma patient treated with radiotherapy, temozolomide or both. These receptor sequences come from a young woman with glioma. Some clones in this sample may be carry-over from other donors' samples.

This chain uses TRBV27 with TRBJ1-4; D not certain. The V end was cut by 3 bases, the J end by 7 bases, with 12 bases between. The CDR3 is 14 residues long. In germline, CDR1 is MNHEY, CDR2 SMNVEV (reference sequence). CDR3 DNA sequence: TGTGCCAGCAGTTTTGGGCAGATTGGTGAAAAACTGTTTTTT. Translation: CASSFGQIGEKLFF.

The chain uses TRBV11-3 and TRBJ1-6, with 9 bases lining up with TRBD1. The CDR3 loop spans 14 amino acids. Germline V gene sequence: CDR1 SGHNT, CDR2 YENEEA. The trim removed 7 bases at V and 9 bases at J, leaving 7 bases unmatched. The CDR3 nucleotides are TGTGCCAGCAAACAGGGGGCATCTACTTCACCCCTCCACTTT. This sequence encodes CASKQGASTSPLHF.

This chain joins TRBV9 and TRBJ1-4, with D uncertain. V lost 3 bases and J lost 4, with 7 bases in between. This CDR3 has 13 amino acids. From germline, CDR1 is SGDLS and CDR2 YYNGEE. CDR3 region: CASSEQINEKLFF. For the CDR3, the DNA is TGTGCCAGCAGCGAACAGATTAATGAAAAACTGTTTTTT.

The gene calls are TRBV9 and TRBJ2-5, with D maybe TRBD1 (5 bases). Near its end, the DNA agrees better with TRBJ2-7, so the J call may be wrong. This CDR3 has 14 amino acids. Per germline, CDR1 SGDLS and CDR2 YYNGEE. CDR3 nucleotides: TGTGCCAGCAGCGTATCCAGGGCAGCCTACGAGCAGTACTTC. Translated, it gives CASSVSRAAYEQYF.

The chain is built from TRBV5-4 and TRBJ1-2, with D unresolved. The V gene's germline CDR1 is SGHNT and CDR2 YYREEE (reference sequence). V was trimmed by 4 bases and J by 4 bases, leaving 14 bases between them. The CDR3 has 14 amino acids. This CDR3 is CASSRVDKAYGYTF. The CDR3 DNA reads TGTGCCAGCAGCCGGGTTGACAAGGCCTATGGCTACACCTTC.

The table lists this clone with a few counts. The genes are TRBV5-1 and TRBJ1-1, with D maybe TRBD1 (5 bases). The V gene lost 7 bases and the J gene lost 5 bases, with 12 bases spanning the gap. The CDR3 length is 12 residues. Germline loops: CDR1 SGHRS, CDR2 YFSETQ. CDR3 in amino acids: CASGKWGTEAFF. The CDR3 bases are TGCGCCAGCGGTAAGTGGGGGACTGAAGCTTTCTTT.

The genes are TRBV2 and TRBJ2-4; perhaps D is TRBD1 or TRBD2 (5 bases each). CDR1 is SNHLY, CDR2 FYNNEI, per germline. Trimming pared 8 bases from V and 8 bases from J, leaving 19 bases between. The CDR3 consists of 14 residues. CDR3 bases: TGTGCCAGCGCAAACGAGGGGCCGCCCGACATTCAGTACTTC. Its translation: CASANEGPPDIQYF.

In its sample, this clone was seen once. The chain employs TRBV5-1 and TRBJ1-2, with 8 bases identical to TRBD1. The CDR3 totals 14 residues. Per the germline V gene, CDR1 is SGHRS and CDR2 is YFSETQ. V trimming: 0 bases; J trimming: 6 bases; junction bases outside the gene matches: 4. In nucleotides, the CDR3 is TGCGCCAGCAGCTTGGGGACAGGGTTCGATGGCTACACCTTC. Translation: CASSLGTGFDGYTF.

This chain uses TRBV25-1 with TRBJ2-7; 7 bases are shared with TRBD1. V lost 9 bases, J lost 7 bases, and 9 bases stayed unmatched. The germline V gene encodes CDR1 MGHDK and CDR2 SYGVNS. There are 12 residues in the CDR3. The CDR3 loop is CASKTGTAEQYF. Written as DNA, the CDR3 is TGTGCCAGTAAAACCGGGACAGCAGAGCAGTACTTC.

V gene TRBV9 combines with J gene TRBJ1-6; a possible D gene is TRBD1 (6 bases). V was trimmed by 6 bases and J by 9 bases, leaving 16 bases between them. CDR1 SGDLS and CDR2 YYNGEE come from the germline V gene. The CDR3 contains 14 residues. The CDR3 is CASTVGGGPSPLHF. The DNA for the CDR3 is TGTGCCAGCACGGTAGGTGGGGGGCCTTCACCCCTCCACTTT.

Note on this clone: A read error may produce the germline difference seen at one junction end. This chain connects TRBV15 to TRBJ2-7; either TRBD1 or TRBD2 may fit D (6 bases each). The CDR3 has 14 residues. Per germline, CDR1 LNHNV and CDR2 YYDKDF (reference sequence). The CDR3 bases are TGTGCCACCAGCAGGGGCGGAGGGGGGTACGAGCAGTGCTTC. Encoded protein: CATSRGGGGYEQCF.

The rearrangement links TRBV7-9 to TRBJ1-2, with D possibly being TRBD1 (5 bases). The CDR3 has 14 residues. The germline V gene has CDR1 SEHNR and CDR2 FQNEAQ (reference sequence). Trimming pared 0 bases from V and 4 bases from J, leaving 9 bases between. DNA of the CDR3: TGTGCCAGCAGCTTAGCGGGGGGAGGCTATGGCTACACCTTC. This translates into CASSLAGGGYGYTF.

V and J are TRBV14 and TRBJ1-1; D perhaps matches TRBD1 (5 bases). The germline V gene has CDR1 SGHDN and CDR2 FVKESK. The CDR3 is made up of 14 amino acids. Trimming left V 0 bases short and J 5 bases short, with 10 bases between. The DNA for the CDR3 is TGTGCCAGCAGCCAAGACGTGTGGGGGACTGAAGCTTTCTTT. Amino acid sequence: CASSQDVWGTEAFF.

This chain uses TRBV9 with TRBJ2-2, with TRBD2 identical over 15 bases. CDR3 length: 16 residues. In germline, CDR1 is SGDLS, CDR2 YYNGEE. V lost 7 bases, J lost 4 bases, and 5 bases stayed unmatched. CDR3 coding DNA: TGTGCCAGCGGACTAGCGGGGGGGCCTAGCACCGGGGAGCTGTTTTTT. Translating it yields CASGLAGGPSTGELFF.

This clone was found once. Here the CDR3 reads CASSSEVRRWDEQYF. CDR3 DNA: TGTGCCAGCAGTTCGGAAGTTAGGAGGTGGGACGAGCAGTACTTC. The chain links TRBV2 to TRBJ2-7, with D possibly matching TRBD2 (5 bases). CDR3 length: 15 amino acids. Looked up from germline, CDR1 is SNHLY and CDR2 is FYNNEI. Trimming took off 5 bases at V and 5 bases at J, with 19 bases between the two ends.